The rows below give T cell receptor beta chains drawn from one sample of a study of molecular identifiers for immune sequencing clone quantification. From the PCR reads, TCRdb called clonotypes with MiXCR, one entry per CDR3 protein. The data show approximately 590,000 distinct CDR3 sequences, roughly 25% seen once. The sequencing input was naive CD8+ T cells from blood, with Jurkat cell RNA spiked in. The origin of the receptors is a human donor in good health. Some libraries in this study had Jurkat cell RNA spiked in. Both conserved end residues are part of each CDR3. D genes are given only for firm matches. Size values are once, few and many counts, or a class for expanded clones, and some rows have none.

TRBJ1-4	few	NA	TRBV4-1	TGCGCCAGCAGCCAAGCCGGGACTCCAACTAATGAAAAACTGTTTTTT	CASSQAGTPTNEKLFF
TRBJ1-1	many	NA	TRBV7-2	TGTGCCAGCAGCTTAGATGGCAGGGGAACTGAAGCTTTCTTT	CASSLDGRGTEAFF
TRBJ2-3	NA	NA	TRBV20-1	TGCAGTGCTAGCGACTGGGATACGCAGTATTTT	CSASDWDTQYF
TRBJ2-3	NA	TRBD2	TRBV6-6	TGTGCCAGCAGTTTACAGATCCCCCCTGGACTAGCGGGGGGAACAGATACGCAGTATTTT	CASSLQIPPGLAGGTDTQYF
TRBJ1-2	NA	NA	TRBV7-6	TGTGCCAGCAGCTTAGACAGATTCTATGGCTACACCTTC	CASSLDRFYGYTF
TRBJ2-3	many	NA	TRBV28	TGTGCCAGCAGTTCAGCGAGCGGATACACAGATACGCAGTATTTT	CASSSASGYTDTQYF
TRBJ2-1	few	NA	TRBV4-2	TGTGCCAGCAGCCAAGTCGGGAGCCCAGGTGAGCAGTTCTTC	CASSQVGSPGEQFF
TRBJ1-5	NA	NA	TRBV19	TGTGCCACCACTACTGGGAATCAGCCCCAGCATTTT	CATTTGNQPQHF
TRBJ2-1	NA	TRBD1	TRBV20-1	TGCAGTGCTTCGAACAGGGGACCAGACAATGAGCAGTTCTTC	CSASNRGPDNEQFF
TRBJ1-5	many	NA	TRBV7-2	TGTGCCAGCAGTTTTGGTAGCAATCAGCCCCAGCATTTT	CASSFGSNQPQHF
TRBJ1-1	NA	TRBD1	TRBV4-3	TGCGCCAGCAGCCAACCCACCGGACAGGGTAGTGTCACTGAAGCTTTCTTT	CASSQPTGQGSVTEAFF
TRBJ2-3	many	TRBD2	TRBV20-1	TGCAGTGCCGCAACTCTAGCGGGGGGGCCAGATACGCAGTATTTT	CSAATLAGGPDTQYF
TRBJ1-1	NA	NA	TRBV19	TGTGCCAGTAGTATAGCTTCCAGGGCCTGGACTGAAGCTTTCTTT	CASSIASRAWTEAFF
TRBJ2-7	many	NA	TRBV7-9	TGTGCCAGCAGCTCGTTTGATAACGAGCAGTACTTC	CASSSFDNEQYF
TRBJ1-5	many	TRBD1	TRBV7-2	TGTGCCAGCAGCGTAGACAGGGGGTTCGGCAATCAGCCCCAGCATTTT	CASSVDRGFGNQPQHF
TRBJ1-1	many	NA	TRBV12-3/TRBV12-4	TGTGCCAGCAGCGACGGGACTTCTTTCGGTACTGAAGCTTTCTTT	CASSDGTSFGTEAFF
TRBJ1-1	many	NA	TRBV6-2/TRBV6-3	TGTGCCAGCAGTTACTTGGGGACATCCAAGGGCACTGAAGCTTTCTTT	CASSYLGTSKGTEAFF
TRBJ2-7	NA	NA	TRBV21-1	TGTGCCAGCAGGGACTGCCCCAACTACGAGCAGTACTTC	CASRDCPNYEQYF
TRBJ2-1	few	NA	TRBV27	TGTGCCAGCAGTTTCTCGCCTAGGGGGAGGTACAATGAGCAGTTCTTC	CASSFSPRGRYNEQFF
TRBJ2-1	NA	NA	TRBV12-3/TRBV12-4	TGTGCCAGCAGTCCGTTATGGGGGGGCGACAATGAGCAGTTCTTC	CASSPLWGGDNEQFF
TRBJ2-1	NA	NA	TRBV5-6	TGTGCCAGCAGCCATGGACTGGCGGGGGCGTATGAGCGGTTCTTC	CASSHGLAGAYERFF
TRBJ2-2	many	NA	TRBV12-3/TRBV12-4	TGTGCCAGCAGTGCCTTAGGCGGCAGTGACACCGGGGAGCTGTTTTTT	CASSALGGSDTGELFF
TRBJ1-4	NA	TRBD1	TRBV7-6	TGTGCCAGCAACCCCCCCGACAGGGGGAATGAAAAACTGTTTTTT	CASNPPDRGNEKLFF
TRBJ2-1	NA	NA	TRBV7-7	TGTGCTAGCAGCTTAGTCCCCCCGGAGTCTGGGTTGAATGAGCAGTTCTTC	CASSLVPPESGLNEQFF
TRBJ2-7	NA	NA	TRBV3-2	TGTGCCGGCAGCCAAGGGGGCTACGAGCAGTACTTC	CAGSQGGYEQYF
TRBJ2-6	many	TRBD1	TRBV7-9	TGTGCCAGCAGCTCAACCTCCCTAGGACAGGGGGCATCCTCTGGGGCCAACGTCCTGACTTTC	CASSSTSLGQGASSGANVLTF
TRBJ1-2	many	NA	TRBV5-6	TGTGCCAGCAGCTTGGCTAACTATGGCTACACCTTC	CASSLANYGYTF
TRBJ2-5	NA	TRBD2	TRBV5-1	TGCGCCAGCAGCGTTCCCGGGACTAGGGATGGGACCCAGTACTTC	CASSVPGTRDGTQYF
TRBJ1-1	many	NA	TRBV4-1	TGCGCCAGCAGCCAATACCTCTCCACTGAAGCTTTCTTT	CASSQYLSTEAFF
TRBJ2-1	NA	NA	TRBV5-1	TGCGCCAGCAGCTTGGGTTGGGGCTCCTACAATGAGCAGTCCTTC	CASSLGWGSYNEQSF
TRBJ2-3	many	TRBD1	TRBV2	TGTGCCAGCAGTTGGGACAGGACGTCAGATACGCAGTATTTT	CASSWDRTSDTQYF
TRBJ2-3	many	NA	TRBV6-1	TGTGCCAGCAGTGAAGCAGGGGACCCAGGGAAGCAGTATTTT	CASSEAGDPGKQYF
TRBJ2-1	NA	TRBD2	TRBV30	TGTGCCTGGACCCGGACTAGCGGGAGGTACAATGAGCAGTTCTTC	CAWTRTSGRYNEQFF
TRBJ2-1	many	TRBD2	TRBV7-2	TGTGCCAGCAGCTCAACCGGACTAGCGGGGTACAATGAGCAGTTCTTC	CASSSTGLAGYNEQFF
TRBJ1-2	many	TRBD1	TRBV6-5	TGTGCCAGCAGCAAATTTTCGACAGGGAGTTTCGGCTACACCTTC	CASSKFSTGSFGYTF
TRBJ1-1	NA	NA	TRBV6-2/TRBV6-3	TGTGCCAGCAGTTACTTCAGGGGTACTGAAGCTTTCTTT	CASSYFRGTEAFF
TRBJ2-5	few	TRBD2	TRBV7-9	TGTGCCAGCAGCTCATTACTAGCGGGCGCCGGGGAGACCCAGTACTTC	CASSSLLAGAGETQYF
TRBJ2-2	few	TRBD1	TRBV7-9	TGTGCCAGCACCCAGAATGACAGGGCTGACACCGGGGAGCTGTTTTTT	CASTQNDRADTGELFF
TRBJ1-4	many	NA	TRBV9	TGTGCCAGCAGCCCGCGGACGGAGAATGAAAAACTGTTTTTT	CASSPRTENEKLFF
TRBJ2-7	many	NA	TRBV3-1	TGTGCCAGCAGCCCGGTGGGTTCTTTATCCTACGAGCAGTACTTC	CASSPVGSLSYEQYF
TRBJ2-7	many	NA	TRBV2	TGTGCCAGTCAGGGCCCGTACGAGCAGTACTTC	CASQGPYEQYF
TRBJ2-3	many	NA	TRBV10-3	TGTGCCATCAGATCGGGACTTCTCGGGGGCACAGATACGCAGTATTTT	CAIRSGLLGGTDTQYF
TRBJ2-3	many	NA	TRBV4-2	TGTGCCAGCAGCCAGGCTAGTGGTCGTAGCACAGATACGCAGTATTTT	CASSQASGRSTDTQYF
TRBJ2-1	many	NA	TRBV11-2	TGTGCCAGCAGCTTAGAATCCTCAGGGTTTGATGAGCAGTTCTTC	CASSLESSGFDEQFF
TRBJ2-7	NA	TRBD2	TRBV4-2	TGTGCCAGCAGCCAAGAAAGCGGGAGGAAAAAATACGAGCAGTACTTC	CASSQESGRKKYEQYF
TRBJ2-2	NA	NA	TRBV2	TGTGCCACCCGGTGGGCCGCGAACACCGGGGAGCTGTTTTTT	CATRWAANTGELFF
TRBJ2-5	few	TRBD1	TRBV27	TGTGCCAGTAACGGACAGGGGGCTAGTCCCGAGACCCAGTACTTC	CASNGQGASPETQYF
TRBJ2-7	many	NA	TRBV19	TGTGCCAGTAGTACGGCAACCCGAGGTCGGTCCTACGAGCAGTACTTC	CASSTATRGRSYEQYF
TRBJ2-7	few	TRBD1	TRBV11-1	TGTGCCAGCAGCTTCCCCCGGGACAGGAGCTCCTACGAGCAGTACTTC	CASSFPRDRSSYEQYF
TRBJ2-2	many	TRBD2	TRBV29-1	TGCAGCGTTGAACTAGCGGGAACGAACACCGGGGAGCTGTTTTTT	CSVELAGTNTGELFF
TRBJ2-7	NA	TRBD1	TRBV27	TGTGCCAGCAGTTTAAACTCAGGGGGCTCATACGAGCAGTACTTC	CASSLNSGGSYEQYF